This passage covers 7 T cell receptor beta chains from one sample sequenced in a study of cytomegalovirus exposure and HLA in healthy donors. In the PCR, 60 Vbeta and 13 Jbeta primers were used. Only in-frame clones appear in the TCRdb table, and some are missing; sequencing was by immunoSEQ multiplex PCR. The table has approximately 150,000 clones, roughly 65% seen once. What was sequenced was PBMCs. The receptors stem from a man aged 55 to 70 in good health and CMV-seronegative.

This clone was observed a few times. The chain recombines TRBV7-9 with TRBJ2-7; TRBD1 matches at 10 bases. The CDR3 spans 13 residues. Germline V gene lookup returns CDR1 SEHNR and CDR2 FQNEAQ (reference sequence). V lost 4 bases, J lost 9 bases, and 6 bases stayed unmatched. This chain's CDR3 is CASSSGQGTRQYF. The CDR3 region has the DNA TGTGCCAGCAGCTCGGGACAGGGGACCCGGCAGTACTTC. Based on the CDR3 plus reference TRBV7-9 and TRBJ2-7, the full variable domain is DTGVSQNPRHKITKRGQNVTFRCDPISEHNRLYWYRQTLGQGPEFLTYFQNEAQLEKSRLLSDRFSAERPKGSFSTLEIQRTEQGDSAMYLCASSSGQGTRQYFGPGTRLTVT.

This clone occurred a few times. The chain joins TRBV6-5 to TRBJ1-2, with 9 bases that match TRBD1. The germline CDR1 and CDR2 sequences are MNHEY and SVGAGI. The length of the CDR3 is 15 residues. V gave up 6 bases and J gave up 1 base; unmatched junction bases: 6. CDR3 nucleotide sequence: TGTGCCAGCAGCCCGGGACAGGGATATAACTATGGCTACACCTTC. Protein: CASSPGQGYNYGYTF.

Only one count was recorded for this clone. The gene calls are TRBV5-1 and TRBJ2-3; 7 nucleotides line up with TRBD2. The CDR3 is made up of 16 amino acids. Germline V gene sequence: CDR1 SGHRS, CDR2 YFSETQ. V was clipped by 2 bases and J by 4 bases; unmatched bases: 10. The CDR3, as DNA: TGCGCCAGCAGCTTCCGACCGGGAGGAGAACCAGATACGCAGTATTTT. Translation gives CASSFRPGGEPDTQYF.

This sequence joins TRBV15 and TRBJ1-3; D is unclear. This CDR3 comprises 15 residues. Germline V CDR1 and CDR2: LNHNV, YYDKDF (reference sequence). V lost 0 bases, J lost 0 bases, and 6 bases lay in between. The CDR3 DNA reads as TGTGCCACCAGCAGAGAGGCCAGCTCTGGAAACACCATATATTTT. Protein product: CATSREASSGNTIYF. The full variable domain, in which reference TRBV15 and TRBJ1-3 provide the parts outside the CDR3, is DAMVIQNPRYQVTQFGKPVTLSCSQTLNHNVMYWYQQKSSQAPKLLFHYYDKDFNNEADTPDNFQSRRPNTSFCFLDIRSPGLGDTAMYLCATSREASSGNTIYFGEGSWLTVV.

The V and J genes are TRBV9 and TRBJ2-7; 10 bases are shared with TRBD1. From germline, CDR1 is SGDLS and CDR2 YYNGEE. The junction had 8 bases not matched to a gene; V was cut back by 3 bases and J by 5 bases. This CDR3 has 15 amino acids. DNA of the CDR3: TGTGCCAGCAGCGCCAAAGACAGGGGGCTCGACGAGCAGTACTTC. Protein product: CASSAKDRGLDEQYF.

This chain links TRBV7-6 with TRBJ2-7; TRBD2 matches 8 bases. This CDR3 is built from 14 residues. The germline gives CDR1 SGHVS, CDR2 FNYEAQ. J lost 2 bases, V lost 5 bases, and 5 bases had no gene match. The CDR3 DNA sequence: TGTGCCAGCAGCGAGCGGGGGTTGGCCTACGAGCAGTACTTC. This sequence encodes CASSERGLAYEQYF.

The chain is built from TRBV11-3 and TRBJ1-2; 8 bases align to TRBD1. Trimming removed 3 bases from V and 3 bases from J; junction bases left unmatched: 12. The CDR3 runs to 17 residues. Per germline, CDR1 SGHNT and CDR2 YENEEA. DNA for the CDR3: TGTGCCAGCAGCTTTCCCAGGACAGGGCGGCCCGACTATGGCTACACCTTC. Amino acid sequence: CASSFPRTGRPDYGYTF. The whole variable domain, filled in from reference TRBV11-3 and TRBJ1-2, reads EAGVVQSPRYKIIEKKQPVAFWCNPISGHNTLYWYLQNLGQGPELLIRYENEEAVDDSQLPKDRFSAERLKGVDSTLKIQPAELGDSAVYLCASSFPRTGRPDYGYTFGSGTRLTVV.